This passage covers 10 T cell receptor beta chains from one sample sequenced in a study of T cells after posttransplantation cyclophosphamide. Generated by immunoSEQ multiplex PCR, the TCRdb table keeps only in-frame clones and is missing some. This repertoire holds 40,000 to 45,000 clones, and none appear only once. The specimen was PBMCs. The receptor set was obtained from a man aged 35 to 55 in good health, CMV-negative, and a related stem cell transplant donor.

In regard to this clone: The junction departs from the called germline gene at one end, perhaps through a read error. The chain combines TRBV5-1 with TRBJ2-2; D is possibly TRBD1 (5 bases). The CDR3 length is 13 residues. CDR1 and CDR2 (germline): SGHRS, YFSETQ. The CDR3 sequence is CANSWGNTGELFF. The CDR3 bases are TGCGCCAACAGCTGGGGCAACACCGGGGAGCTGTTTTTT.

This clone showed up many times. This rearrangement joins TRBV25-1 to TRBJ1-4; unclear D gene. The germline V gene encodes CDR1 MGHDK and CDR2 SYGVNS. V was shortened by 6 bases and J by 0 bases, with 11 bases between the two germline ends. The CDR3 extends over 15 amino acids. The CDR3 region has the DNA TGTGCCAGCAGGGCTCCGATTGCAACTAATGAAAAACTGTTTTTT. Its protein product is CASRAPIATNEKLFF.

The chain couples TRBV6-5 to TRBJ1-5; 9 positions match TRBD1. The CDR3 runs 15 residues. Germline loops: CDR1 MNHEY, CDR2 SVGAGI. The V and J ends lost 6 bases and 1 base, in that order; junction bases with no gene match: 4. The CDR3 DNA follows: TGTGCCAGCAGAACCGGACAGGGGAGCAATCAGCCCCAGCATTTT. Translation: CASRTGQGSNQPQHF.

There are many counts of this clone. J is TRBJ1-5 and V is TRBV11-1; D might be TRBD1 (6 bases). The CDR3 runs 15 residues. Germline values: CDR1 SGHAT, CDR2 FQDESV (reference sequence). V was pared by 1 base and J by 3 bases, with 10 bases between. CDR3 DNA sequence: TGTGCCAGCAGCTTAGGGGGGGGCCTCAATCAGCCCCAGCATTTT. Its protein is CASSLGGGLNQPQHF.

This clone was observed at least ten times. The V and J genes are TRBV6-1 and TRBJ2-7; perhaps TRBD2 as D (7 bases). The germline V gene has CDR1 MNHNS and CDR2 SASEGT. Trimming removed 8 bases from V and 3 bases from J, with 14 bases in between. The CDR3 covers 13 residues. The CDR3 coding sequence is TGTGCCAGCGGGGGCGGGAGCGGCTACGAGCAGTACTTC. Its translation is CASGGGSGYEQYF.

The sample holds many counts of this clone. CDR3 amino acids: CASSQDPYLNTEAFF. DNA for the CDR3: TGCGCCAGCAGCCAAGATCCCTATTTGAACACTGAAGCTTTCTTT. The rearrangement uses TRBV4-1 and TRBJ1-1; D is uncertain. The V gene lost 0 bases and the J gene lost 0 bases, with 8 bases spanning the gap. The germline CDR1 and CDR2 sequences are MGHRA and YSYEKL. CDR3 length equals 15 residues.

At least ten counts were recorded for this clone. The genes are TRBV14 and TRBJ1-1; D is undetermined. Germline loops: CDR1 SGHDN, CDR2 FVKESK. Trimming cost V 0 bases and J 9 bases, with 11 bases left between them. The CDR3 has 13 residues. The CDR3 spells CASSQDTGYKAFF. The CDR3 coding sequence is TGTGCCAGCAGCCAAGATACGGGGTACAAAGCTTTCTTT.

Ten or more counts support this clone. This sequence joins TRBV2 and TRBJ2-4; 8 bases are shared with TRBD1. Germline CDR1 SNHLY, CDR2 FYNNEI. J gave up 7 bases and V 6 bases, and 8 bases lay outside the gene matches. This CDR3 comprises 14 residues. The CDR3 reads CASSVDRGENIQYF. As DNA, the CDR3 is TGTGCCAGCAGCGTAGACAGGGGCGAGAACATTCAGTACTTC.

This clone was counted ten times or more. The chain couples TRBV27 to TRBJ1-4, with TRBD1 identical over 8 bases. The J segment lost 7 bases and the V segment lost 4 bases, leaving 5 bases of the junction unmatched. CDR3 length: 14 residues. The germline CDR1 and CDR2 sequences are MNHEY and SMNVEV (reference sequence). The CDR3 protein is CASSSRGLGEKLFF. Here the CDR3 DNA reads TGTGCCAGCAGTTCCAGGGGGCTCGGTGAAAAACTGTTTTTT.

Many counts were recorded for this clone. The V gene is TRBV11-1, the J gene TRBJ1-3; D is undetermined. CDR3 length equals 13 residues. Per germline, CDR1 SGHAT and CDR2 FQDESV (reference sequence). With 3 bases removed from V and 5 bases from J, the gap between germline ends came to 8 bases. The CDR3 here is CASSFQRRNTIYF. CDR3 nucleotides: TGTGCCAGCAGCTTTCAGAGGCGAAACACCATATATTTT.